The 3 T cell receptor beta chains below all came from one sample that was sequenced in a study of response to subunit inactivated influenza vaccine (dated by TCRdb to between 2018 and 2020). The receptor library was made with RT-PCR. Sequenced using an Illumina HiSeq 2500. Starting from the raw public reads, TCRdb applied fastp trimming at Q25, assembled clones with MiXCR and retained in-frame beta chains. When rows share a CDR3 protein, they turn into one entry using the most common DNA and genes. The table for this sample lists hundreds of thousands of distinct CDR3 sequences; around 14% of them were counted only once. Of the sample, 6% to 7% falls within the top ten clones. The sample was PBMCs from blood, taken 14 days before vaccination. The receptors shown here come from a man over 45 who received an inactivated influenza vaccine. Donor details come from another sample of the same person, matched by shared clones.

The chain has TRBV30 and TRBJ2-7; D uncertain. The CDR3 is made up of 14 amino acids. Per the germline V gene, CDR1 is GTSNPN and CDR2 is SVGIG (reference sequence). Trimming took off 3 bases at V and 1 base at J, with 13 bases between the two ends. DNA for the CDR3: TGTGCCTGGAGCACACAGACCAAATCCTACGAGCAGTACTTC. The encoded protein is CAWSTQTKSYEQYF.

This clonotype came up many times. The CDR3 nucleotides read TGTGCCAGCAGCCAAGAGCCCACCCGGGACTCCTACGAGCAGTACTTC. Protein: CASSQEPTRDSYEQYF. The chain combines TRBV4-2 with TRBJ2-7; TRBD2 might be the D (5 bases). The CDR3 has 16 amino acids. Trimming shortened V by 0 bases and J by 0 bases, and 12 bases separated the two germline ends. CDR1 LGHNA and CDR2 YNFKEQ come from the germline V gene.

The chain links TRBV28 to TRBJ2-7; 7 nucleotides align to TRBD2. The V gene's germline CDR1 is MDHEN and CDR2 SYDVKM. The CDR3 spans 14 residues. The trim removed 1 base at V and 3 bases at J, leaving 3 bases unmatched. This CDR3 reads CASSLYGGYYEQYF. The CDR3 bases are TGTGCCAGCAGTTTATACGGGGGGTACTACGAGCAGTACTTC.